Below, 13 T cell receptor beta chains from the same sample are listed, as sequenced in a study of blood T cells in healthy people across ages. Alongside a J-beta primer mix, a sample-barcoded 5' primer served in a second PCR lasting about 6 to 12 cycles. TCRdb analysed the 5' RACE reads with MiXCR anew, one entry per CDR3 protein. The sample includes about 930,000 distinct CDR3 sequences, almost 30% of them seen just once. A further study also used this sample, focusing on T cells of mothers and their children.

Sequenced input: blood. The receptors derive from a middle-aged woman in good health.

This clonotype was seen at least ten times. V and J are TRBV5-1 and TRBJ2-1; 7 bases map to TRBD1. J gave up 2 bases and V 5 bases, and 4 bases lay outside the gene matches. CDR1 SGHRS and CDR2 YFSETQ come from the germline V gene. This CDR3 has 14 amino acids. CDR3 in amino acids: CASRGGETYNEQFF. DNA for the CDR3: TGCGCCAGCAGAGGGGGCGAGACCTACAATGAGCAGTTCTTC.

This clonotype was observed a handful of times. One end of the junction varies from germline; a read error may be responsible. The chain's CDR3 is CASRTGSDGLAKNTQYF. The DNA of the CDR3 is TGTGCCAGCAGGACAGGGTCTGACGGTTTAGCCAAAAACACTCAGTACTTC. V usage is TRBV12-3 or TRBV12-4 and J usage is TRBJ2-4; 7 bases are a match to TRBD1. The CDR3 totals 17 residues.

J is TRBJ2-3 and V is TRBV5-1; D gene ambiguous. V gave up 0 bases and J gave up 6 bases, with 11 bases separating them. The CDR3 runs 14 residues. CDR1 and CDR2 (germline): SGHRS, YFSETQ. The CDR3 is CASSLGTWADTQYF. The DNA of the CDR3 is TGCGCCAGCAGCTTGGGAACTTGGGCCGATACGCAGTATTTT. Combining the CDR3 with reference TRBV5-1 and TRBJ2-3 gives the whole variable domain KAGVTQTPRYLIKTRGQQVTLSCSPISGHRSVSWYQQTPGQGLQFLFEYFSETQRNKGNFPGRFSGRQFSNSRSEMNVSTLELGDSALYLCASSLGTWADTQYFGPGTRLTVL.

Points on this clonotype: A much larger clone lies a single base off, so this may be a read error. The chain is built from TRBV7-9 and TRBJ1-5; D not certain. The V end was cut by 4 bases, the J end by 9 bases, with 10 bases between. The CDR3 consists of 12 residues. Per germline, CDR1 SEHNR and CDR2 FQNEAQ (reference sequence). In DNA, the CDR3 is TGTGCCAGCAGCTCGGGAGGTCGGCCCCAGCATTTT. The encoded protein is CASSSGGRPQHF. The whole variable domain, remainder taken from reference TRBV7-9 and TRBJ1-5, is DTGVSQNPRHKITKRGQNVTFRCDPISEHNRLYWYRQTLGQGPEFLTYFQNEAQLEKSRLLSDRFSAERPKGSFSTLEIQRTEQGDSAMYLCASSSGGRPQHFGDGTRLSIL.

This sequence joins TRBV4-2 and TRBJ2-1, with D possibly matching TRBD2 (7 bases). This CDR3 has 16 residues. V was clipped by 1 base and J by 7 bases, with 17 bases between them. Germline V CDR1 and CDR2: LGHNA, YNFKEQ. Here the CDR3 reads CASSQVVGGAGNEQFF. The DNA for the CDR3 is TGTGCCAGCAGCCAAGTTGTGGGGGGGGCCGGAAATGAGCAGTTCTTC.

This clonotype was picked up a small number of times. This chain links TRBV18 with TRBJ1-2, with D possibly being TRBD1 (5 bases). In germline, CDR1 is KGHSH, CDR2 LQKENI. Deletions cut 9 bases from V and 1 base from J, with 15 bases between. The CDR3 has 14 amino acids. The CDR3 spells CASGRGRDNYGYTF. CDR3 nucleotides: TGTGCCAGTGGCCGGGGCAGGGATAACTATGGCTACACCTTC.

This clonotype turned up a few times. The chain recombines TRBV3-1 with TRBJ1-1; D not certain. Germline lookup yields CDR1 LGHDT and CDR2 YNNKEL (reference sequence). Trimming left V 5 bases short and J 2 bases short, with 12 bases between. There are 14 residues in the CDR3. The CDR3 here is CASSNQRRNTEAFF. The CDR3 region has the DNA TGTGCCAGCAGCAACCAGCGACGAAACACTGAAGCTTTCTTT.

This clonotype was seen ten or more times. The J gene is TRBJ2-1, the V gene TRBV10-3, with D possibly matching TRBD2 (6 bases). V shed 7 bases and J shed 8 bases, with 18 bases lying between them. There are 14 residues in the CDR3. Germline values: CDR1 ENHRY, CDR2 SYGVKD. CDR3 region: CAIKSRGVIDEQFF. In DNA, the CDR3 is TGTGCCATCAAGTCGCGCGGGGTGATCGATGAGCAGTTCTTC.

This chain links TRBV20-1 with TRBJ2-3; D tentatively reads TRBD1 or TRBD2 (7 bases each). CDR3 length equals 16 residues. Germline CDR1 DFQATT, CDR2 SNEGSKA (reference sequence). DNA of the CDR3: TGCAGGCCGACCCAGGGGGGGGGATCCCCAACAGATACGCAGTATTTT. Translating gives CRPTQGGGSPTDTQYF.

The chain joins TRBV6-4 to TRBJ2-3; the D is unclear. The CDR3 is 15 amino acids. The germline V gene has CDR1 MRHNA and CDR2 SNTAGT. V lost 8 bases to trimming and J lost 3 bases, with 18 bases between them. This CDR3 reads CASSPGGPTTDTQYF. CDR3 DNA: TGTGCCAGCTCACCGGGCGGCCCGACGACAGATACGCAGTATTTT.

Remarks on this clonotype: A junction boundary mismatches the germline segment, possibly from a read error. This chain links TRBV20-1 with TRBJ2-2, with D tentatively TRBD1 or TRBD2 (5 bases each). This CDR3 spans 15 amino acids. Germline V gene lookup returns CDR1 DFQATT and CDR2 SNEGSKA (reference sequence). The CDR3 loop reads CSASPSTGTTGERFF. The CDR3 DNA sequence: TGCAGTGCTAGCCCGTCGACGGGGACCACCGGGGAGCGGTTTTTT.

This clonotype was counted a few times. This rearrangement joins TRBV28 to TRBJ2-5; 9 positions agree with TRBD2. CDR1 and CDR2 from the germline V gene are MDHEN and SYDVKM. J was trimmed by 4 bases and V by 4 bases; bases with no gene match: 7. This CDR3 has 15 amino acids. CDR3 region: CASSSLAGSSETQYF. In DNA form, the CDR3 reads TGTGCCAGCAGTTCTCTAGCGGGGTCTTCAGAGACCCAGTACTTC. Full variable domain (missing parts from reference TRBV28 and TRBJ2-5): DVKVTQSSRYLVKRTGEKVFLECVQDMDHENMFWYRQDPGLGLRLIYFSYDVKMKEKGDIPEGYSVSREKKERFSLILESASTNQTSMYLCASSSLAGSSETQYFGPGTRLLVL.

Worth noting for this clonotype: One end of the junction is discordant with germline, which a read error may explain. The chain employs TRBV5-1 and TRBJ2-7, with TRBD2 as a possible D gene (6 bases). The germline V gene encodes CDR1 SGHRS and CDR2 YFSETQ. This CDR3 has 12 amino acids. The CDR3, as DNA: TGCGCCAGCAACTTGGACTACTACGAGCAGTACTTC. Amino acid sequence: CASNLDYYEQYF.